This T cell receptor (beta chain) is drawn from a study of OX40 agonist ivuxolimab in advanced cancers. About the study: Ivuxolimab, an antibody that agonizes OX40 (CD134), was administered to the patients. A history of anti-PD-1, anti-PD-L1 or anti-CTLA-4 therapy was acceptable, and 40% to 45% had some.

Repertoires were generated with immunoSEQ multiplex PCR, while TCRdb's copy carries only in-frame clones and drops some. The sample gives some 83,000 clones, 70% to 90% of which show up once; approximately 2% is in the top ten. With 0 bases removed from V and 2 bases from J, the gap between germline ends came to 14 bases. The CDR3 extends over 18 amino acids. Germline assignment: CDR1 LNHDA and CDR2 SQIVND (reference sequence). Exclusion of a patient followed from autoimmune disease history or systemic immunosuppression. This sample comprised CD4+ or CD8+ T cells sorted from blood, obtained in a trial of the OX40 agonist ivuxolimab. The V and J genes are TRBV19 and TRBJ2-6; D is possibly TRBD1 (6 bases). The clonotype was recovered from an adult with an advanced solid tumor such as melanoma, head and neck, liver or kidney cancer. The CDR3 here is CASSIEVWGRAGANVLTF. The CDR3 nucleotides are TGTGCCAGTAGTATAGAAGTCTGGGGGCGAGCTGGGGCCAACGTCCTGACTTTC. The entire variable domain, with the rest obtained from reference TRBV19 and TRBJ2-6, is as follows: DGGITQSPKYLFRKEGQNVTLSCEQNLNHDAMYWYRQDPGQGLRLIYYSQIVNDFQKGDIAEGYSVSREKKESFPLTVTSAQKNPTAFYLCASSIEVWGRAGANVLTFGAGSRLTVL.